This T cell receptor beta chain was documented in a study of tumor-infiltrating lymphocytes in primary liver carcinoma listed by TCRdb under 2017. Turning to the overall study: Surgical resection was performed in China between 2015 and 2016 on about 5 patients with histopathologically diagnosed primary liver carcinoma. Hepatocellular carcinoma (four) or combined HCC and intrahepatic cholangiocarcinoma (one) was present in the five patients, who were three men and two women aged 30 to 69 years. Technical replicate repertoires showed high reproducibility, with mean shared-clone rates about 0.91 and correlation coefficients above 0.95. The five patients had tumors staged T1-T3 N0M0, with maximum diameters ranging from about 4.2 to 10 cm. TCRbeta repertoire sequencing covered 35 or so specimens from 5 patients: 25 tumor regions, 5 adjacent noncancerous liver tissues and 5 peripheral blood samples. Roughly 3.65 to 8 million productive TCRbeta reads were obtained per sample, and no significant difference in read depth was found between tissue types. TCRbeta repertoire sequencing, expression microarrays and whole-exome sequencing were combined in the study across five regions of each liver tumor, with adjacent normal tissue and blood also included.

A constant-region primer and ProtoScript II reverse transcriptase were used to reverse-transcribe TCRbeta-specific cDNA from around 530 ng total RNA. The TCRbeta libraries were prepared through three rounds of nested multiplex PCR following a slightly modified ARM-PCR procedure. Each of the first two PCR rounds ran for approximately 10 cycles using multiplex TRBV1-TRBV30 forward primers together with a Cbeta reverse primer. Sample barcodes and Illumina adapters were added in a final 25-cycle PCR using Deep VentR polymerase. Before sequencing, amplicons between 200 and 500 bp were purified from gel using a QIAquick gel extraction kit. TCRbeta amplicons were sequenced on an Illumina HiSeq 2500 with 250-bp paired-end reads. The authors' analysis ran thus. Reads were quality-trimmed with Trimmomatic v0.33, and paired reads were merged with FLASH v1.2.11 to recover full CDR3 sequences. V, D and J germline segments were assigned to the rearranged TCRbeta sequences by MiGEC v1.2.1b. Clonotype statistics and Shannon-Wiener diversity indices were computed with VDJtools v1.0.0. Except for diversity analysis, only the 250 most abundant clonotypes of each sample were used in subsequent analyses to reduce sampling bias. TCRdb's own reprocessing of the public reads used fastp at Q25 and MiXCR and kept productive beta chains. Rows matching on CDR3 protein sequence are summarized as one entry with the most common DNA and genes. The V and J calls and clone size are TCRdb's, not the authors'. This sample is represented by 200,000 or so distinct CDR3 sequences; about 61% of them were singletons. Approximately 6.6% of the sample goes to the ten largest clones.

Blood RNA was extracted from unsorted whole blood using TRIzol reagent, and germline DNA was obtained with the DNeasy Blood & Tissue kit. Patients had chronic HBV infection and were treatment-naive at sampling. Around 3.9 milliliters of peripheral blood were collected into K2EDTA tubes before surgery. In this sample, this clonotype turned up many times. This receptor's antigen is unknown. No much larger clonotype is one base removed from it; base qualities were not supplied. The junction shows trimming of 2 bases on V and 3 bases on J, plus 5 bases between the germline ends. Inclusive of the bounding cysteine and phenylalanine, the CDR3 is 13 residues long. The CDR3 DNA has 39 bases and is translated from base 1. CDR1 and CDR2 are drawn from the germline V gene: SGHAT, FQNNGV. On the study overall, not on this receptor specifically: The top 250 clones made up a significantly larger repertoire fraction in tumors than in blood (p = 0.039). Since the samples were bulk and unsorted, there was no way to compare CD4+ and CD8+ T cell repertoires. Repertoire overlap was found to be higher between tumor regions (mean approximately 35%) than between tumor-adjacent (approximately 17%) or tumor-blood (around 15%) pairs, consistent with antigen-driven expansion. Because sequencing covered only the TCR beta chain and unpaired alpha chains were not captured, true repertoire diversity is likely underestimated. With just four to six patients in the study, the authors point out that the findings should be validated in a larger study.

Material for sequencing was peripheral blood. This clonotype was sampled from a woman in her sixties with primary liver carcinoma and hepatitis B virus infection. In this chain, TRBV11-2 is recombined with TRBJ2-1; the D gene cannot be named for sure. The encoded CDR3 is CASSLRDYNEQFF. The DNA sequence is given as TGTGCCAGCAGCTTAAGGGACTACAATGAGCAGTTCTTC.